The clone carrying this T cell receptor beta chain was seen a few times. Trimming took 5 bases from V and 1 from J, leaving 15 bases between them. The CDR3 totals 16 residues. The sample is drawn from a study of molecular identifiers for immune sequencing clone quantification. TCRdb analysed the PCR reads with MiXCR anew, one entry per CDR3 protein. This table holds hundreds of thousands of distinct CDR3 sequences, over 25% found once. The sequenced material came from naive CD8+ T cells from blood, with Jurkat cell RNA spiked in. Subset noted: FACS-sorted CD8+CD4-CCR7+CD45RA+ naive T cells. V and J are TRBV12-3 or TRBV12-4 and TRBJ2-1; D not certain. This clonotype was sampled from a human donor in good health. Some libraries in this study had Jurkat cell RNA spiked in. CDR3 in DNA: TGTGCCAGCAGTCCGATGTCCTCGAGTTCCTACAATGAGCAGTTCTTC. As protein: CASSPMSSSSYNEQFF.